This passage covers 5 T cell receptor beta chains from one sample sequenced in a study of cytomegalovirus exposure and HLA in healthy donors. Vbeta (60) and Jbeta (13) primers were used in the PCR. Some clones are missing from TCRdb's copy, which holds only in-frame ones; the method was immunoSEQ multiplex PCR. The sample lists tens of thousands of clones, around 66% occurring once. Sequencing input: PBMCs. These receptors were taken from a man aged 25 to 40 in good health and CMV-seronegative.

The chain has TRBV9 and TRBJ2-3; D is possibly TRBD2 (5 bases). CDR3 size: 15 residues. Germline lookup yields CDR1 SGDLS and CDR2 YYNGEE. The ends were cut back, 0 bases at V and 3 bases at J, with 11 bases in the middle. The CDR3 nucleotides are TGTGCCAGCAGCGTAGTGTCTAGCCGGACAGATACGCAGTATTTT. This sequence encodes CASSVVSSRTDTQYF. Drawing the rest from reference TRBV9 and TRBJ2-3, the complete variable domain is DSGVTQTPKHLITATGQRVTLRCSPRSGDLSVYWYQQSLDQGLQFLIQYYNGEERAKGNILERFSAQQFPDLHSELNLSSLELGDSALYFCASSVVSSRTDTQYFGPGTRLTVL.

This sequence joins TRBV30 and TRBJ1-5; D perhaps matches TRBD1 (5 bases). V was shortened by 1 base and J by 0 bases, with 7 bases between the two germline ends. The CDR3 length is 14 residues. The V gene's germline CDR1 is GTSNPN and CDR2 SVGIG (reference sequence). The CDR3: CAWSEGFSNQPQHF. For the CDR3, the DNA is TGTGCCTGGAGTGAGGGGTTTAGCAATCAGCCCCAGCATTTT. Together with reference TRBV30 and TRBJ1-5, the CDR3 gives the full variable domain: SQTIHQWPATLVQPVGSPLSLECTVEGTSNPNLYWYRQAAGRGLQLLFYSVGIGQISSEVPQNLSASRPQDRQFILSSKKLLLSDSGFYLCAWSEGFSNQPQHFGDGTRLSIL.

The rearrangement links TRBV10-2 to TRBJ2-5; D not certain. The end of the DNA aligns better with TRBJ2-7, so the J call may be wrong. The germline V gene encodes CDR1 WSHSY and CDR2 SAAADI. The CDR3 loop spans 12 amino acids. CDR3 amino acids: CASSEFSYEQYF. CDR3 bases: TGCGCCAGCAGTGAGTTTTCCTACGAGCAGTACTTC.

This chain links TRBV5-1 with TRBJ1-3, with 7 nucleotides matching TRBD1. The CDR3 extends over 18 amino acids. Trimming removed 1 base from V and 0 bases from J; junction bases left unmatched: 10. Germline loops: CDR1 SGHRS, CDR2 YFSETQ. The CDR3 coding sequence is TGCGCCAGCAGCTTGCCGGAATTGACAGGGCACTCTGGAAACACCATATATTTT. Protein sequence: CASSLPELTGHSGNTIYF.

The V call is TRBV7-9, the J call TRBJ2-7; TRBD1 aligns across 9 bases. V was pared by 3 bases and J by 4 bases, with 7 bases of the junction left unmatched. Germline lookup yields CDR1 SEHNR and CDR2 FQNEAQ (reference sequence). The CDR3 is made up of 15 amino acids. The CDR3 DNA is TGTGCCAGCAGCTTTATACAGGGGGCCAGGTACGAGCAGTACTTC. It yields the protein CASSFIQGARYEQYF.